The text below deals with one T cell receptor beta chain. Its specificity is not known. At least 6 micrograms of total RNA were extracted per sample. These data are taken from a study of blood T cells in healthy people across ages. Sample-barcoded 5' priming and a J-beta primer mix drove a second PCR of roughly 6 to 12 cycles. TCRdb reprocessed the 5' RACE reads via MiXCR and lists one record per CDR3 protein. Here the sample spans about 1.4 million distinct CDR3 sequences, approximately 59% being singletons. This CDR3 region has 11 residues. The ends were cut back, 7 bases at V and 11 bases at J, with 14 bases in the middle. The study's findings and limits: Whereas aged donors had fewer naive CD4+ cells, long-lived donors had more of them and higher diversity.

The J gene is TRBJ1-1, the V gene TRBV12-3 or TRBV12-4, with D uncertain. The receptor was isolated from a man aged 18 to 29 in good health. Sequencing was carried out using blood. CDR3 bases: TGTGCCAGCACCCTGGACGCTGTTGCTTTCTTT. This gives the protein CASTLDAVAFF.